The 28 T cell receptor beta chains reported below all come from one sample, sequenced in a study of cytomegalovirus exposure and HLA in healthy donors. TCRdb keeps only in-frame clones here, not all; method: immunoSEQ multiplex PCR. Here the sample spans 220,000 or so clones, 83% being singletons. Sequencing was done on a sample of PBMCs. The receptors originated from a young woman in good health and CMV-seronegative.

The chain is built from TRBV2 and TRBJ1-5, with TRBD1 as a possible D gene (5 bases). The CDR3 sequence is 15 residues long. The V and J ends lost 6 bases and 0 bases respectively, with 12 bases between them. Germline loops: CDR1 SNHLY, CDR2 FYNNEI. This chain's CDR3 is CASRKQENSNQPQHF. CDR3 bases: TGTGCCAGCAGGAAACAGGAGAATAGCAATCAGCCCCAGCATTTT.

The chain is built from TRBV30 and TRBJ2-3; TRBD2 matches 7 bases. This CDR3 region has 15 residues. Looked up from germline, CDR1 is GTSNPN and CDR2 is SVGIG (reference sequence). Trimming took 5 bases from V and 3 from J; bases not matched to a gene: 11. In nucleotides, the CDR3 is TGTGCCTGGTCCAGGCGGGGGAGAGGGACAGATACGCAGTATTTT. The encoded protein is CAWSRRGRGTDTQYF.

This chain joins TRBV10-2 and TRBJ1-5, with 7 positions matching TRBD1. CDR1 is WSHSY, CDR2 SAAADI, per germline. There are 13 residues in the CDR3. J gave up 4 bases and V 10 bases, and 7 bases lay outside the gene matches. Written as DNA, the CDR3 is TGCGCCATCTCGACAGGGCCAAATCAGCCCCAGCATTTT. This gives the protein CAISTGPNQPQHF.

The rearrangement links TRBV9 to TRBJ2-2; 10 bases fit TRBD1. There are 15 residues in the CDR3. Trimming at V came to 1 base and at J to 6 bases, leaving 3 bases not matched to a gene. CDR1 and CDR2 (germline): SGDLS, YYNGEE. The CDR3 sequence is CASSVRGQGAGELFF. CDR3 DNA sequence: TGTGCCAGCAGCGTAAGAGGACAGGGGGCCGGGGAGCTGTTTTTT.

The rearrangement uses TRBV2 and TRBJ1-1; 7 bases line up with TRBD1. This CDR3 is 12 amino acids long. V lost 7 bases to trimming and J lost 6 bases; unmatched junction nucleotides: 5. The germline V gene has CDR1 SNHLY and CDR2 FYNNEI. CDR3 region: CASIRQGPEAFF. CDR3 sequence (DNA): TGTGCCAGCATCCGACAGGGCCCTGAAGCTTTCTTT.

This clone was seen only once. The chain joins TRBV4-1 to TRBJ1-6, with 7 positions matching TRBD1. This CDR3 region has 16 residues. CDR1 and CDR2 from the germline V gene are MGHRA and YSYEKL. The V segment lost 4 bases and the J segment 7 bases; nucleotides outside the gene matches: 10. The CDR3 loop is CASSPSPGQRNSPLHF. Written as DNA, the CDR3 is TGCGCCAGCAGCCCCTCCCCGGGACAGAGAAATTCACCCCTCCACTTT.

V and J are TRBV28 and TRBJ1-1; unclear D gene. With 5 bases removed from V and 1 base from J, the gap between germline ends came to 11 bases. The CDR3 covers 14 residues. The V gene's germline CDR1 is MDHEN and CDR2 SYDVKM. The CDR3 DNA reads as TGTGCCAGCAGTCCGCCCGGTAGGAACACTGAAGCTTTCTTT. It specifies CASSPPGRNTEAFF.

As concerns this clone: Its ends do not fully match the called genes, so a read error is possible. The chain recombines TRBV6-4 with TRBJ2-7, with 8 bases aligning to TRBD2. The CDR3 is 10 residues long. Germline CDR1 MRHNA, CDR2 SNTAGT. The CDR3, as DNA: TGTGCCAGTCGGACTAGCCCCCTATTCTTC. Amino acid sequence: CASRTSPLFF.

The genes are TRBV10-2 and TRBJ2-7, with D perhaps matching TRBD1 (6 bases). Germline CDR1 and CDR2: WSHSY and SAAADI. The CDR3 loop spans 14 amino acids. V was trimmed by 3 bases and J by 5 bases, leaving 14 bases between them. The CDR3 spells CASSDYRDSDEQYF. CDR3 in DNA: TGCGCCAGCAGTGACTACAGGGATTCCGACGAGCAGTACTTC.

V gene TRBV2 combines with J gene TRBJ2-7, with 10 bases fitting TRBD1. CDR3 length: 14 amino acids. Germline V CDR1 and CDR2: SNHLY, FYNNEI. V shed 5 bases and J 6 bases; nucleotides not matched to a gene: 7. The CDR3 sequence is CASSTGQGSLEQYF. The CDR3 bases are TGTGCCAGCAGTACGGGACAGGGGTCCCTCGAGCAGTACTTC. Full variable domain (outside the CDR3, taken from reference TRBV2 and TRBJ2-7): EPEVTQTPSHQVTQMGQEVILRCVPISNHLYFYWYRQILGQKVEFLVSFYNNEISEKSEIFDDQFSVERPDGSNFTLKIRSTKLEDSAMYFCASSTGQGSLEQYFGPGTRLTVT.

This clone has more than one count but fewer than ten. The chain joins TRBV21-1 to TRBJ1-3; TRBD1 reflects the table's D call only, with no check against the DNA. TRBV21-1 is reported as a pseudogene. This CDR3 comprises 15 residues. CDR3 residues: CASSKGAQIGNTIYF. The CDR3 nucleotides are TGTGCCAGCAGCAAAGGGGCACAGATTGGAAACACCATATATTTT.

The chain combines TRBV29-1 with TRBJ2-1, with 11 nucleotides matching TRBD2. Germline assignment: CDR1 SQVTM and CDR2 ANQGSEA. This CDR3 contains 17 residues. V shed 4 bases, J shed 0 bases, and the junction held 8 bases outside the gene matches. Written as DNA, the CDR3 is TGCAGCGTTGGCCTAGCGGGGGGTTCTAGCTCCTACAATGAGCAGTTCTTC. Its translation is CSVGLAGGSSSYNEQFF.

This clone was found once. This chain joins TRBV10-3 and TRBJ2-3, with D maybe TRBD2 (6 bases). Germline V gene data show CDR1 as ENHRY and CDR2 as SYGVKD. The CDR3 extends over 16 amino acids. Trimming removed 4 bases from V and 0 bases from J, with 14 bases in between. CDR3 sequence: CAISGELAPSTDTQYF. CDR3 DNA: TGTGCCATCAGTGGGGAACTAGCACCTAGCACAGATACGCAGTATTTT.

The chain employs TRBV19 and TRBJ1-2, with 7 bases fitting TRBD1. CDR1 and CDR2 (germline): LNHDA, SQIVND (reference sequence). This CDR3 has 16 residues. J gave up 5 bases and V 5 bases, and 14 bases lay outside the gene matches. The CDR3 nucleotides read TGTGCCAGTAGTTTGCCCCCGGGACAGCTCCCTTATGGCTACACCTTC. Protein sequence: CASSLPPGQLPYGYTF.

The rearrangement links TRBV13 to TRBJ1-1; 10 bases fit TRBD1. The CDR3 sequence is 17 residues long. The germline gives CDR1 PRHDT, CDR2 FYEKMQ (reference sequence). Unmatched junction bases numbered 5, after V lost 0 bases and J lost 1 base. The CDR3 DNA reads TGTGCCAGCAGCTTAGGGGGGACAGGGGTAAAGAACACTGAAGCTTTCTTT. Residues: CASSLGGTGVKNTEAFF.

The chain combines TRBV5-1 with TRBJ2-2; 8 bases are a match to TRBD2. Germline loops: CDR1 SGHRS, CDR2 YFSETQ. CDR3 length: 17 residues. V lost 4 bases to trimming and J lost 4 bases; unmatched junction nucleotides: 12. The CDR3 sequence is CASSPRTNGRATGELFF. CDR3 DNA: TGCGCCAGCAGCCCAAGAACCAACGGGAGGGCCACCGGGGAGCTGTTTTTT.

As DNA, the CDR3 is TGTGCCAGCAGTGGGGGGAGGGCTGGGGCCAACGTCCTGACTTTC. This encodes CASSGGRAGANVLTF. V is TRBV2 and J is TRBJ2-6, with TRBD2 identical over 7 bases. The CDR3 is made up of 15 amino acids. Germline V gives CDR1 SNHLY, CDR2 FYNNEI. V was pared by 4 bases and J by 2 bases, with 2 bases of the junction left unmatched.

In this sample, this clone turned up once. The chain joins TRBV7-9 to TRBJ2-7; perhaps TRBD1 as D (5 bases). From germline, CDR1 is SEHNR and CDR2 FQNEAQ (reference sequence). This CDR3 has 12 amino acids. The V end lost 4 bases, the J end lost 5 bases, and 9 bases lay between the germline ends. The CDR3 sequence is CASSSLDNEQYF. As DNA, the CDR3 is TGTGCCAGCAGCTCCTTGGACAACGAGCAGTACTTC.

In nucleotides, the CDR3 is TGTGCCACGAAGACAGACAACGTGAGCAATCAGCCCCAGCATTTT. As protein: CATKTDNVSNQPQHF. This chain uses TRBV2 with TRBJ1-5; tentative D call: TRBD1 (5 bases). The CDR3 is made up of 15 amino acids. The germline CDR1 and CDR2 sequences are SNHLY and FYNNEI. Trimming pared 10 bases from V and 1 base from J, leaving 17 bases between.

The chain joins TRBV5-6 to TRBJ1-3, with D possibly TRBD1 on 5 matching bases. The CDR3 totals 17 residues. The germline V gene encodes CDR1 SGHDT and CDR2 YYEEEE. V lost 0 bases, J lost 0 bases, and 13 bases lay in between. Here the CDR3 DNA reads TGTGCCAGCAGCTTGGTAGGAGGACACTTCTCTGGAAACACCATATATTTT. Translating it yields CASSLVGGHFSGNTIYF.

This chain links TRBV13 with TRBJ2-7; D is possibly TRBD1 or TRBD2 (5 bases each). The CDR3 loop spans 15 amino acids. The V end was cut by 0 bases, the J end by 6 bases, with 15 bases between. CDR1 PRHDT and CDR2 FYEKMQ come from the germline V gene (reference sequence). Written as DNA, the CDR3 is TGTGCCAGCAGCTTAGGCCGGGGACCCCTGAGCGAGCAGTACTTC. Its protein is CASSLGRGPLSEQYF.

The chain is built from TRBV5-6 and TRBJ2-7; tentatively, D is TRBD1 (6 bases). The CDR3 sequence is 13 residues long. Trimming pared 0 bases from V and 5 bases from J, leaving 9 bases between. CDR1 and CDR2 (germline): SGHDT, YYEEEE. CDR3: CASSLAGDHEQYF. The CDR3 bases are TGTGCCAGCAGCTTGGCAGGGGACCACGAGCAGTACTTC.

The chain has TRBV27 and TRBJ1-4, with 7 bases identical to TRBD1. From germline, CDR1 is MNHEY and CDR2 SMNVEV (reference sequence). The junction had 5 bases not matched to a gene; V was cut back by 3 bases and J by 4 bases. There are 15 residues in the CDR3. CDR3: CASSLGQLYNEKLFF. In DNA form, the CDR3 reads TGTGCCAGCAGTTTGGGACAGCTATATAATGAAAAACTGTTTTTT.

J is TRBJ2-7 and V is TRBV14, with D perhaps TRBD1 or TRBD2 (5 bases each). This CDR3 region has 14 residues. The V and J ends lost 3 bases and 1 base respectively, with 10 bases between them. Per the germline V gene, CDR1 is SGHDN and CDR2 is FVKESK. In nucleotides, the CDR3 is TGTGCCAGCAGCCACTCGGGGCGGTCCTACGAGCAGTACTTC. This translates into CASSHSGRSYEQYF. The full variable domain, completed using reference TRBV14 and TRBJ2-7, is EAGVTQFPSHSVIEKGQTVTLRCDPISGHDNLYWYRRVMGKEIKFLLHFVKESKQDESGMPNNRFLAERTGGTYSTLKVQPAELEDSGVYFCASSHSGRSYEQYFGPGTRLTVT.

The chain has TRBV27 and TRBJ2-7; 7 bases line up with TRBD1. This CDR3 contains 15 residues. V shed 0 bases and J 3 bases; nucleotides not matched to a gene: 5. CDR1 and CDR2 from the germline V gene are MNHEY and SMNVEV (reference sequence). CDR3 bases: TGTGCCAGCAGTTTATCGAGGGACAGAGACTACGAGCAGTACTTC. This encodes CASSLSRDRDYEQYF.

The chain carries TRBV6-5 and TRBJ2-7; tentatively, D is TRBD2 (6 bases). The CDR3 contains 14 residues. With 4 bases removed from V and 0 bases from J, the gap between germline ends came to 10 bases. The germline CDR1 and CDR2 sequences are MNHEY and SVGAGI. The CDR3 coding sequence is TGTGCCAGCAGTTTCGCCGGGAGCTCCTACGAGCAGTACTTC. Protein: CASSFAGSSYEQYF.

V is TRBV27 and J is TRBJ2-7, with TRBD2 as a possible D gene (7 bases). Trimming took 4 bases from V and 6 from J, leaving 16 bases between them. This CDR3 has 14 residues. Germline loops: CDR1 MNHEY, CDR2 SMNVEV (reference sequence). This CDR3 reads CASSCGGRGCEQYF. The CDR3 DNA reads TGTGCCAGCAGTTGCGGGGGCAGGGGTTGCGAGCAGTACTTC.

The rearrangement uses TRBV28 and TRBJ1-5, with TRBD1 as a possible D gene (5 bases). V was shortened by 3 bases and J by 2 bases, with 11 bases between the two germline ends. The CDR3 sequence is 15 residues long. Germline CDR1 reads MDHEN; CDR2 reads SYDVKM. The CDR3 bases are TGTGCCAGCAGTTTCTCGGGGCAACGCAATCAGCCCCAGCATTTT. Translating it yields CASSFSGQRNQPQHF.